These T cell receptor beta chains were read from a single sample in a study of early T cells in non-severe SARS-CoV-2 infection. In TCRdb, the 5' RACE reads were re-called with MiXCR into one record per CDR3 protein. The sample lists 50,000 to 70,000 distinct CDR3 sequences; roughly an eighth were seen once. Material: whole blood. The receptors shown here come from an adult who was a healthcare worker with PCR-confirmed SARS-CoV-2 infection or an uninfected control (not recorded which). Each CDR3 is given with its conserved first and last residue. D genes are given only for firm matches. Expanded clones get a size class; other rows say once, few or many, or leave the size out.

j_call,clone_size,d_call,v_call,cdr3_nt,cdr3_aa
TRBJ1-5,many,TRBD1,TRBV19,TGTGCCAGTAGTATAGTTTCTGGACAGGGGTATCAGCCCCAGCATTTT,CASSIVSGQGYQPQHF
TRBJ1-6,few,TRBD1,TRBV7-6,TGTGCCAGCAGCTTAGGGGTGGGGACAGGACTGGGAGTTTCACCCCTCCACTTT,CASSLGVGTGLGVSPLHF
TRBJ1-3,many,NA,TRBV10-3,TGTGCCATCAGTGTCGACAGCTCTGGAAACACCATATATTTT,CAISVDSSGNTIYF
TRBJ1-4,NA,NA,TRBV7-9,TGTGCCAGCACCGACCGAAATGAAAAACTGTTTTTT,CASTDRNEKLFF
TRBJ1-2,once,NA,TRBV29-1,TGCAGCGTTGCGGTGGCGGGCTATGGCTACACCTTC,CSVAVAGYGYTF
TRBJ1-1,few,NA,TRBV19,TGTGCCAGTAGTATAGTAGGCTTCGAGGAGAACACTGAAGCTTTCTTT,CASSIVGFEENTEAFF
TRBJ2-5,NA,NA,TRBV10-3,TGTGCCATCAGTGAGTCGGGCAGCCAAGAGACCCAGTACTTC,CAISESGSQETQYF
TRBJ1-5,NA,TRBD1,TRBV19,TGTGCCAGTAGTACCGGACAGGGGGAGAAGCCCCAGCATTTT,CASSTGQGEKPQHF
TRBJ1-5,NA,TRBD1,TRBV24-1,TGTGCCACCAGTGATGGGACAGGGTCTTACCAGCCCCAGCATTTT,CATSDGTGSYQPQHF
TRBJ2-1,many,NA,TRBV12-3/TRBV12-4,TGTGCCAGCAGTTTAGTTGGCGGGAAGGGTGAGCAGTTCTTC,CASSLVGGKGEQFF
TRBJ2-3,few,TRBD1,TRBV13,TGTGCCAGCAGCTTATATGGGGACAGGCAGTATTTT,CASSLYGDRQYF
TRBJ1-1,NA,NA,TRBV2,TGTGCCAGCAGTCCAATCGGGACATTTGCTATTTTCTTT,CASSPIGTFAIFF
TRBJ2-1,NA,NA,TRBV21-1,TGTGCCAGCAGCGGACAAAACAATGAGCAGTTCTTC,CASSGQNNEQFF
TRBJ2-1,few,TRBD2,TRBV7-2,TGTGCCAGCAGCTTAGTTAGCGGGACCACCTACAATGAGCAGTTCTTC,CASSLVSGTTYNEQFF
TRBJ2-2,NA,NA,TRBV29-1,TGCAGCGTTGAGGGCAGTACGAACACCGGGGAGCTGTTTTTT,CSVEGSTNTGELFF
TRBJ2-7,NA,TRBD1,TRBV11-2,TGTGCCAGCAGCTTAGTTGGTGGGACAGGGCTCTACGAGCAGTACTTC,CASSLVGGTGLYEQYF
TRBJ2-1,few,TRBD1,TRBV20-1,TGCAGTGCTAGTATAGGGACAGGGGTTAGCAATGAGCAGTTCTTC,CSASIGTGVSNEQFF